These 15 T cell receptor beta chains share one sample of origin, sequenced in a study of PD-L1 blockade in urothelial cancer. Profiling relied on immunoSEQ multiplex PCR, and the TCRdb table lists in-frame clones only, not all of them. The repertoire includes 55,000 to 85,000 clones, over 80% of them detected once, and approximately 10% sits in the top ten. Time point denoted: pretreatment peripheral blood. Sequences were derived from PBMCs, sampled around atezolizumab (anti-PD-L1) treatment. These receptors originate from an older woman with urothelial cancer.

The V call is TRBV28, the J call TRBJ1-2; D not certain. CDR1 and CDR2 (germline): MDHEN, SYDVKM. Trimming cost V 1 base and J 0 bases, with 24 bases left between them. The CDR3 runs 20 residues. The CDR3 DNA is TGTGCCAGCAGTTTATTGATAGGCGGCAGTCTCAGCGGAGCTAACTATGGCTACACCTTC. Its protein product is CASSLLIGGSLSGANYGYTF.

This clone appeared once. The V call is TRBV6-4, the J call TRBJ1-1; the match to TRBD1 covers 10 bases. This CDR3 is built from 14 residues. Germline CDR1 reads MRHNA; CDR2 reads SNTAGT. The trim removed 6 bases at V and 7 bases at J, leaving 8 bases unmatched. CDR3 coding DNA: TGTGCCAGCAGACCGGGACAGGGGTTTGGTGAAGCTTTCTTT. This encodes CASRPGQGFGEAFF.

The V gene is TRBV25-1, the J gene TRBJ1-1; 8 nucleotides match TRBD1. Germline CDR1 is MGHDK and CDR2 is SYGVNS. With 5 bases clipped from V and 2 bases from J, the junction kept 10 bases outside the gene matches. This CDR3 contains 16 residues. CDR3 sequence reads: CASSPDPGQGNTEAFF. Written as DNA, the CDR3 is TGTGCCAGCAGTCCCGATCCCGGACAGGGTAACACTGAAGCTTTCTTT.

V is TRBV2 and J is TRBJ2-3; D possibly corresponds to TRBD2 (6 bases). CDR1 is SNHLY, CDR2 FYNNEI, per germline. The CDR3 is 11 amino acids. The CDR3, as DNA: TGTGCTTGGGGGGACACAGATACGCAGTATTTT. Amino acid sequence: CAWGDTDTQYF. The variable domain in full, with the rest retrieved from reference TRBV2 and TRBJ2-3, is EPEVTQTPSHQVTQMGQEVILRCVPISNHLYFYWYRQILGQKVEFLVSFYNNEISEKSEIFDDQFSVERPDGSNFTLKIRSTKLEDSAMYFCAWGDTDTQYFGPGTRLTVL.

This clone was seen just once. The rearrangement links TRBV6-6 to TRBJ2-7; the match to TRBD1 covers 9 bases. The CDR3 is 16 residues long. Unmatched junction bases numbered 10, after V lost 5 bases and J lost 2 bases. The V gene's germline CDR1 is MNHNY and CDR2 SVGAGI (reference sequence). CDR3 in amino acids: CASSIIGTGMPYEQYF. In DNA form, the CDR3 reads TGTGCCAGCAGTATCATAGGGACAGGGATGCCCTACGAGCAGTACTTC.

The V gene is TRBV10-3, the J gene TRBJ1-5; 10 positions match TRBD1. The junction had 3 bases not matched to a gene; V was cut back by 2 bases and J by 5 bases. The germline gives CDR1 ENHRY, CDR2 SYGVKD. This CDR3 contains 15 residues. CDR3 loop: CAISEDGTGDQPQHF. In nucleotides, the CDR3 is TGTGCCATCAGTGAGGACGGGACAGGGGATCAGCCCCAGCATTTT.

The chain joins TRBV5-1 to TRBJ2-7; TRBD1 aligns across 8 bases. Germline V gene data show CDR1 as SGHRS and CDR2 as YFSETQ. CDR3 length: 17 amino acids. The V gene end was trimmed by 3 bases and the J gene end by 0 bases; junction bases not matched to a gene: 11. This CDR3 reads CASSSPPGQDFSYEQYF. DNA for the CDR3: TGCGCCAGCAGCTCCCCACCGGGACAGGATTTCTCCTACGAGCAGTACTTC.

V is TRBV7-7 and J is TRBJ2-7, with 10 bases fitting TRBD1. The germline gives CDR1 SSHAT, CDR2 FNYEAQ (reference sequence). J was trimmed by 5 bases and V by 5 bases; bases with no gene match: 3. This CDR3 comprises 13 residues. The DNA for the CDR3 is TGTGCCAGCAGCACGGGACAGGGGAACGAGCAGTACTTC. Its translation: CASSTGQGNEQYF.

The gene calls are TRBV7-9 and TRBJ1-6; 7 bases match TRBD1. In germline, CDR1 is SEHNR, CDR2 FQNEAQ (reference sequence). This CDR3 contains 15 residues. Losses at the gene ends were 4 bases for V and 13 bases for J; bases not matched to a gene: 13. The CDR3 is CASSSQTGSKGPLHF. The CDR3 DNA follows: TGTGCCAGCAGCTCACAGACAGGGTCCAAGGGGCCCCTCCACTTT.

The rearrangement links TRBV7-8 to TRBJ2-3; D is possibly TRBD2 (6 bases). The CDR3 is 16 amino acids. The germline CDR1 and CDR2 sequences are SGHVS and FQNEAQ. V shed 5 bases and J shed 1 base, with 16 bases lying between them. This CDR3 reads CASSPLTGDRTDTQYF. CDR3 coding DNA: TGTGCCAGCAGCCCCCTTACGGGAGACCGCACAGATACGCAGTATTTT.

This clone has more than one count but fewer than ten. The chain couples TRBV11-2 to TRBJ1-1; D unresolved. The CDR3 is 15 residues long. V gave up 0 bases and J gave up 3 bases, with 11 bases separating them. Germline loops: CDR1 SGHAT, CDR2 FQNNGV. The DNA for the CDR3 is TGTGCCAGCAGCTTAGAGCCGGTCACGCACACTGAAGCTTTCTTT. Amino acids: CASSLEPVTHTEAFF.

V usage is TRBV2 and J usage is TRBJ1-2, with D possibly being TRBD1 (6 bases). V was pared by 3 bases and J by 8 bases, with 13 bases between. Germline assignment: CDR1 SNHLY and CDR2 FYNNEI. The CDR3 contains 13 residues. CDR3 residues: CASSDGGLGGYTF. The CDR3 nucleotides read TGTGCCAGCAGTGACGGGGGGCTGGGGGGCTACACCTTC.

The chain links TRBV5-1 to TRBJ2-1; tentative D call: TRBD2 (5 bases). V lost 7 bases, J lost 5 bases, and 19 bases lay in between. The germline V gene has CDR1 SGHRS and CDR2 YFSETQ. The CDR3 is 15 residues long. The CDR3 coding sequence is TGCGCCAGCGTCCCTACGCCTAGCTCAAACAATGAGCAGTTCTTC. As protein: CASVPTPSSNNEQFF.

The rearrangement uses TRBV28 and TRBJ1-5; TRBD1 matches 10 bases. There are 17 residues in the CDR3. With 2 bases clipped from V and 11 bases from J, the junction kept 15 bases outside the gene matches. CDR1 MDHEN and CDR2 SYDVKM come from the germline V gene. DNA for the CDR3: TGTGCCAGCAGTTTAGCGGCTGCGGGACAGGGGACAAAGACCCAGCATTTT. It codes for CASSLAAAGQGTKTQHF.

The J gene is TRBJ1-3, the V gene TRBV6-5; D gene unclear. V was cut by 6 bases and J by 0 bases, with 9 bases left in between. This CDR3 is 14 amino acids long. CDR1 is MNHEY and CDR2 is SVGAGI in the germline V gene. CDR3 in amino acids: CASRSLSSGNTIYF. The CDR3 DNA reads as TGTGCCAGCAGAAGCCTGAGCTCTGGAAACACCATATATTTT.